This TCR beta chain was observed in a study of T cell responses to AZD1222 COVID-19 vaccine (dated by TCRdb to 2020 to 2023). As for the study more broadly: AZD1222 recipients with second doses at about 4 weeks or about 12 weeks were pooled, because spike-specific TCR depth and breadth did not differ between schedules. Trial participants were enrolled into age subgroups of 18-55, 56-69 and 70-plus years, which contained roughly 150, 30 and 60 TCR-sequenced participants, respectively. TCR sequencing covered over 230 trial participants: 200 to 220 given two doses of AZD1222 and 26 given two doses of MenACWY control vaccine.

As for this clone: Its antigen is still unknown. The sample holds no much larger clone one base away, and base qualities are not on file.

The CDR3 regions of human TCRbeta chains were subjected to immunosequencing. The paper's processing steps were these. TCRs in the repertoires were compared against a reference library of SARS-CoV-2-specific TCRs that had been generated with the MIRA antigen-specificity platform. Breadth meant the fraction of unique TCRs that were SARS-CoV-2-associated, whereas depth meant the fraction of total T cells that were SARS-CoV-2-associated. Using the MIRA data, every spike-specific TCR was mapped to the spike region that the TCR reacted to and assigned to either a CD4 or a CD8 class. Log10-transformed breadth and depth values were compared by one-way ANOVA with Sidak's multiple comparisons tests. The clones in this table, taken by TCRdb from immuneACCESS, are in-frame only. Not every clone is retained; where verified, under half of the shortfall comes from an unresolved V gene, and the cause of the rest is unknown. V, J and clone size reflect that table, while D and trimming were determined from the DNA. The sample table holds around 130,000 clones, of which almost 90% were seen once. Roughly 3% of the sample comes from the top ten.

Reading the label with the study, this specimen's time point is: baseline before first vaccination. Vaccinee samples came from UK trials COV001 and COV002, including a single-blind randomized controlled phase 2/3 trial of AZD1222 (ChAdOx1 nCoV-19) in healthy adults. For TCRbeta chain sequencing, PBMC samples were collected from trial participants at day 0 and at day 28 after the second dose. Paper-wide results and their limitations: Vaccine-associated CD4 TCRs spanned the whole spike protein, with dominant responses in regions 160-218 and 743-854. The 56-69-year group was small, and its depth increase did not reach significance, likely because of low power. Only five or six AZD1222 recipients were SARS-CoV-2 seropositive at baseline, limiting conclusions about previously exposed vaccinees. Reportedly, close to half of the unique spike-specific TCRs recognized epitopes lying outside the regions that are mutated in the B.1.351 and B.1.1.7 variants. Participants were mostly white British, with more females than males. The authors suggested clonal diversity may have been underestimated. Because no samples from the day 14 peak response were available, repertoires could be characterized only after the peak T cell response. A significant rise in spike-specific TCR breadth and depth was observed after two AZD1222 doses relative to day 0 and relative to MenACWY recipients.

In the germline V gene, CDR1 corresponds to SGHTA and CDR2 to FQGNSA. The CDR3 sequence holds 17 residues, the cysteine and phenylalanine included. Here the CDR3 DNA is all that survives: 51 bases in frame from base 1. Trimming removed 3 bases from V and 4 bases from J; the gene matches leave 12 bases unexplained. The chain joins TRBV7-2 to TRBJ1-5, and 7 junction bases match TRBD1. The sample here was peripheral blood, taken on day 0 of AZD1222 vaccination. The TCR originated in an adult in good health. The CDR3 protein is CASSLGTVGDSNQPQHF. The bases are TGTGCCAGCAGCTTGGGTACTGTAGGGGACAGTAATCAGCCCCAGCATTTT.